Below are 5 T cell receptor beta chains sequenced from a single sample in a study of Ad26.COV2.S vaccination and SARS-CoV-2 variants (dated by TCRdb to the early 2020s). Explained via the paper, the treatment or condition label denotes: 19 received Ad26.COV2.S at low or high dose, single or two shots; about 5 received placebo; per-sample allocation not given. For vaccine and placebo recipients, repertoires were sequenced using samples collected on day 63 after the first injection. Library preparation used the immunoSEQ multiplex PCR assay. TCRdb holds this immuneACCESS table with in-frame rearrangements only. Some clones are missing; in checked studies, unresolved V genes explain under half, and the rest has no known cause. Counted in this sample were roughly 500,000 clones; around nine tenths of them appeared once. The top ten constitute around 13% of the sample. The sample in question was peripheral blood, obtained in a trial of Ad26.COV2.S vaccine versus placebo. These receptor sequences come from a person aged 18-60 years who received the Ad26.COV2.S COVID-19 vaccine or a placebo.

Remarks on this clone: The sample contains more than one DNA sequence encoding this CDR3. The chain uses TRBV30 and TRBJ2-7; weak D call: TRBD1 (6 bases). Germline V gives CDR1 GTSNPN, CDR2 SVGIG (reference sequence). V was trimmed by 4 bases and J by 3 bases, leaving 10 bases between them. The CDR3 contains 12 residues. CDR3 loop: CAWIGGGYEQYF. The CDR3 DNA is TGTGCCTGGATTGGGGGCGGCTACGAGCAGTACTTC.

The chain employs TRBV27 and TRBJ2-3, with TRBD1 matching over 9 bases. J was trimmed by 5 bases and V by 5 bases; bases with no gene match: 8. This CDR3 is built from 15 residues. Looked up from germline, CDR1 is MNHEY and CDR2 is SMNVEV (reference sequence). CDR3 sequence (DNA): TGTGCCAGCAGTCCTACCGGGACAGGGCAAGATACGCAGTATTTT. It translates to CASSPTGTGQDTQYF.

The rearrangement uses TRBV3-1 (or the pseudogene TRBV3-2) and TRBJ1-1; 8 bases agree with TRBD1. J lost 7 bases, V lost 2 bases, and 3 bases had no gene match. The germline gives CDR1 LGHDT, CDR2 YNNKEL (reference sequence). The CDR3 is 13 amino acids. The CDR3 DNA reads TGTGCCAGCAGCCAAACTGACAGGGGTGAAGCTTTCTTT. Translated, it gives CASSQTDRGEAFF.

This chain's CDR3 is CASRRGLSGPGELFF. Written as DNA, the CDR3 is TGTGCCAGCAGGCGGGGGCTATCGGGCCCCGGGGAGCTGTTTTTT. The genes are TRBV27 and TRBJ2-2; D is perhaps TRBD2 (7 bases). The CDR3 covers 15 residues. V dropped 6 bases and J dropped 6 bases, with 17 bases sitting between them. Per germline, CDR1 MNHEY and CDR2 SMNVEV (reference sequence).

The V call is TRBV5-4, the J call TRBJ1-2; maybe TRBD1 (6 bases). The length of the CDR3 is 16 residues. The V gene's germline CDR1 is SGHNT and CDR2 YYREEE (reference sequence). With 0 bases removed from V and 6 bases from J, the gap between germline ends came to 18 bases. CDR3 protein: CASSLAGLGAYDGYTF. As DNA, the CDR3 is TGTGCCAGCAGCTTGGCCGGTCTGGGGGCTTATGATGGCTACACCTTC.